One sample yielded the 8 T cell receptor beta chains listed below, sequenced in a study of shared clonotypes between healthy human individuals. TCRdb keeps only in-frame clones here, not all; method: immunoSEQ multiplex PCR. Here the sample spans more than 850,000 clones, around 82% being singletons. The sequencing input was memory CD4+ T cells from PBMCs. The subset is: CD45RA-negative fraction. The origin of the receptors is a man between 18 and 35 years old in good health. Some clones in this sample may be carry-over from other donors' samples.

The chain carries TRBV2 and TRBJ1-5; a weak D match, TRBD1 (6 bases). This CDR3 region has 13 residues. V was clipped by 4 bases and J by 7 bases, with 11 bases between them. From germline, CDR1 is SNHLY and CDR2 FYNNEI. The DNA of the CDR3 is TGTGCCAGCAGTGCAACAGGGCGCCAGCCCCAGCATTTT. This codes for CASSATGRQPQHF.

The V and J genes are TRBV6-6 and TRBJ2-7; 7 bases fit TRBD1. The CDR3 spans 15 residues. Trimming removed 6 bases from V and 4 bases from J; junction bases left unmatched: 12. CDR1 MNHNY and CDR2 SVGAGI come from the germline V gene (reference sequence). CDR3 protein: CASSDPSGGLYEQYF. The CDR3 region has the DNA TGTGCCAGCAGCGACCCCTCAGGGGGTTTATACGAGCAGTACTTC.

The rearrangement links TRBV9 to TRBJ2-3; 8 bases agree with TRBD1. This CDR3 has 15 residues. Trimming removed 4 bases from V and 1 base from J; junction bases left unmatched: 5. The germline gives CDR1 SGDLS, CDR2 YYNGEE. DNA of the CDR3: TGTGCCAGCAGCCGGACGGGACAGGGCACAGATACGCAGTATTTT. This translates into CASSRTGQGTDTQYF.

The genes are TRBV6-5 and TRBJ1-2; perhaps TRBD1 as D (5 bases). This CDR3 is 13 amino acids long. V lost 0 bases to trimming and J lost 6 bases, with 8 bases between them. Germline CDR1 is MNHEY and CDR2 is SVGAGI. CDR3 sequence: CASSYSVRDGYTF. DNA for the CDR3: TGTGCCAGCAGTTACTCGGTCAGGGATGGCTACACCTTC.

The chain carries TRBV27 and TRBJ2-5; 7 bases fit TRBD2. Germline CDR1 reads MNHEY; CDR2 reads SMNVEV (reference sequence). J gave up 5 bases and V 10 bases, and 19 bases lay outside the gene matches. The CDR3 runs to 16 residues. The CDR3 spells CATQPFFGTKDETQYF. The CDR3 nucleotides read TGTGCCACCCAACCTTTTTTCGGGACTAAGGATGAGACCCAGTACTTC.

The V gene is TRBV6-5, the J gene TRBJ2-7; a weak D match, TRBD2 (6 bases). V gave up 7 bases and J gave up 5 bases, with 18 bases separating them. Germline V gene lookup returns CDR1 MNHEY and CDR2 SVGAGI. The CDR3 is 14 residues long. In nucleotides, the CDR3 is TGTGCCAGCAAAAAAACCGGACTATTCGACGAGCAGTACTTC. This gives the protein CASKKTGLFDEQYF.

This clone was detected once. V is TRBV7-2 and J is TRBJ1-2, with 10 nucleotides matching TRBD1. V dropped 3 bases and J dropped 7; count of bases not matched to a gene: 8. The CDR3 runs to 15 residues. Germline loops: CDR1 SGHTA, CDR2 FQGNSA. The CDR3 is CASSFPRQGAFGYTF. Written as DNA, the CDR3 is TGTGCCAGCAGCTTCCCGCGACAGGGGGCGTTTGGCTACACCTTC.

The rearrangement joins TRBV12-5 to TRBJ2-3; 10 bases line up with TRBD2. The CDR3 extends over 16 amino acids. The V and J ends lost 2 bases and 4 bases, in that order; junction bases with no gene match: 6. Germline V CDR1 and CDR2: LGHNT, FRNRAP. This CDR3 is CASGLRLAGAPDTQYF. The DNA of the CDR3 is TGTGCTAGTGGTTTGCGGCTAGCGGGGGCCCCAGATACGCAGTATTTT.